This record covers a single T cell receptor beta chain. TCR beta CDR3 regions were amplified from RNA transcripts. First-round RT-PCR of the TCR CDR3 relied on the HTBI primer set. In TCRdb, the multiplex PCR reads were re-called with MiXCR into one record per CDR3 protein. Seen here are under 550,000 distinct CDR3 sequences, about 20% observed once, and the top ten hold about half. This entry belongs to a study of T cells in Graves' hyperthyroidism and ophthalmopathy. Study-wide background: Peripheral blood was taken when the disease was first diagnosed, before any treatment began.

This CDR3 has 16 amino acids. V lost 7 bases and J lost 4, with 21 bases in between. This clonotype was sampled from a man aged 40-55 years with Graves' ophthalmopathy. The sample was blood. The V and J genes are TRBV12-3 or TRBV12-4 and TRBJ2-3; a possible D gene is TRBD2 (7 bases). The CDR3 DNA follows: TGTGCCAGCACTACTTCCTTCGGCGGGGGCGCAGATACGCAGTATTTT. Its translation is CASTTSFGGGADTQYF.